Listed here are 8 T cell receptor beta chains from one sample, sequenced in a study of regulatory T cells in long-lasting Graves disease. Time point specified: newly diagnosed GD, antithyroid drugs for less than 3 months. Scientists built the TCR library using RNA that was extracted from PBMCs. Arm-PCR of CDR3 regions with iRepertoire HTBI primers generated TCR beta libraries. TCRdb reprocessed the multiplex PCR reads via MiXCR and lists one record per CDR3 protein. The sample includes 620,000 or so distinct CDR3 sequences, roughly 15% of them seen just once. The same data also went into a second study, on T cells in Graves' hyperthyroidism and ophthalmopathy.

Sample: peripheral blood mononuclear cells (PBMCs), taken at new diagnosis, from a patient treated with antithyroid drugs. The source is a young woman with Graves disease.

This sequence joins TRBV5-8 and TRBJ2-2; 7 nucleotides line up with TRBD1. CDR3 length equals 16 residues. Germline V gene data show CDR1 as SGHTS and CDR2 as YDEGEE. After removal of 2 bases from V and 0 bases from J, the junction contained 4 bases not matched to a gene. The CDR3 DNA sequence: TGTGCCAGCAGCTTTAACAGGGGAACGAACACCGGGGAGCTGTTTTTT. Its translation: CASSFNRGTNTGELFF.

This rearrangement joins TRBV27 to TRBJ2-7; tentatively, D is TRBD1 or TRBD2 (6 bases each). V was pared by 2 bases and J by 4 bases, with 12 bases between. This CDR3 has 14 amino acids. Germline V gives CDR1 MNHEY, CDR2 SMNVEV (reference sequence). DNA for the CDR3: TGTGCCAGCAGTTTAAGTTGGGGGGCGTACGAGCAGTACTTC. Its translation is CASSLSWGAYEQYF.

In this sample, this clonotype turned up a few times. The genes are TRBV2 and TRBJ2-3, with 10 bases identical to TRBD2. Losses at the gene ends were 6 bases for V and 2 bases for J; bases not matched to a gene: 23. Germline CDR1 is SNHLY and CDR2 is FYNNEI. The CDR3 has 21 residues. CDR3 loop: CASSQDLTSGRAFLNTDTQYF. The CDR3 bases are TGTGCCAGCAGCCAAGATCTTACGAGCGGGAGGGCCTTCCTAAACACAGATACGCAGTATTTT.

This clonotype has ten or more counts. CDR3 amino acids: CASSSPGTHSYEQYF. The DNA of the CDR3 is TGTGCCAGCAGCTCGCCCGGGACCCATTCCTACGAGCAGTACTTC. V and J are TRBV7-2 and TRBJ2-7; the D call may be TRBD1 or TRBD2 (5 bases each). Per the germline V gene, CDR1 is SGHTA and CDR2 is FQGNSA. Between the trimmed V and J ends, which lost 4 bases and 1 base, there was a span of 14 bases. The CDR3 is 15 residues long.

This clonotype came up many times. The chain is built from TRBV28 and TRBJ1-2; D possibly corresponds to TRBD1 (5 bases). The CDR3 runs 15 residues. Trimming took 3 bases from V and 8 from J, leaving 19 bases between them. Germline V CDR1 and CDR2: MDHEN, SYDVKM. CDR3 sequence: CASSLVGTRERGYTF. CDR3 bases: TGTGCCAGCAGTTTGGTGGGGACGCGGGAGAGGGGCTACACCTTC.

This clonotype has a count of ten or more. The gene calls are TRBV28 and TRBJ2-1; 9 nucleotides line up with TRBD2. This CDR3 comprises 16 residues. Germline assignment: CDR1 MDHEN and CDR2 SYDVKM. V lost 6 bases and J lost 7; bases outside the gene matches: 13. CDR3 amino acids: CASSHRILAGSNEQFF. The CDR3 nucleotides read TGTGCCAGCAGCCACAGGATTCTAGCGGGGAGTAATGAGCAGTTCTTC.

The J gene is TRBJ1-5, the V gene TRBV12-5; D unresolved. Deletions cut 6 bases from V and 0 bases from J, with 9 bases between. Germline lookup yields CDR1 LGHNT and CDR2 FRNRAP. The CDR3 has 14 amino acids. The CDR3 coding sequence is TGTGCTAGTGGGTATGGACCTAGCAATCAGCCCCAGCATTTT. Its translation: CASGYGPSNQPQHF.

The V gene is TRBV6-1, the J gene TRBJ1-5, with a possible D match to TRBD1 (5 bases). Germline CDR1 MNHNS, CDR2 SASEGT. The length of the CDR3 is 15 residues. Trimming removed 6 bases at V and 0 bases at J, with 12 bases between. CDR3 DNA sequence: TGTGCCAGCAGGGCGACAGCCTATAGCAATCAGCCCCAGCATTTT. It specifies CASRATAYSNQPQHF.